This T cell receptor beta chain was retrieved from a study of cytomegalovirus exposure and HLA in healthy donors. This clone has only one observation. Sequencing was performed with immunoSEQ multiplex PCR; in TCRdb, only in-frame clones are kept and a portion is missing. The table lists around 130,000 clones, more than 75% of them singletons. The CDR3 is made up of 11 amino acids. Trimming stripped 5 bases from V and 7 bases from J, with 6 bases between. In germline, CDR1 is MNHNY, CDR2 SVGAGI (reference sequence). This receptor was identified in a woman in her twenties or thirties in good health and CMV-seronegative. The sample was PBMCs. This chain joins TRBV6-6 and TRBJ2-1; unclear D gene. This CDR3 reads CASSLGNEQFF. The DNA for the CDR3 is TGTGCCAGCAGTCTCGGGAATGAGCAGTTCTTC.